These 23 T cell receptor beta chains were sequenced from one sample in a study of T cells in Graves' hyperthyroidism and ophthalmopathy. TCR beta CDR3 sequences were amplified from RNA transcripts. HTBI primers drove first-round RT-PCR of the TCR CDR3. Via MiXCR, TCRdb re-called the multiplex PCR reads, giving one row per CDR3 protein. Here the sample spans fewer than 900,000 distinct CDR3 sequences, around 15% being singletons. Sequencing was done on a sample of blood. Source of these receptors: a man aged 18 to 30 with Graves' hyperthyroidism.

This clonotype came up many times. This chain links TRBV6-1 with TRBJ2-7, with unresolved D. The length of the CDR3 is 15 residues. The germline V and J ends were trimmed by 2 bases and 0 bases, with 11 bases remaining between them. The V gene's germline CDR1 is MNHNS and CDR2 SASEGT. The CDR3 nucleotides are TGTGCCAGCAGTGAACTAGGATTAGTCTCCTACGAGCAGTACTTC. Translating it yields CASSELGLVSYEQYF.

This clonotype was counted at least ten times. The chain uses TRBV6-2 or TRBV6-3 and TRBJ2-7, with 8 bases lining up with TRBD1. The trim removed 8 bases at V and 4 bases at J, leaving 10 bases unmatched. Germline V gene data show CDR1 as MNHEY and CDR2 as SVGEGT. This CDR3 has 14 residues. The DNA of the CDR3 is TGTGCCAGCGGCCCAGGGGGCTTGGTGTACGAGCAGTACTTC. This sequence encodes CASGPGGLVYEQYF.

In nucleotides, the CDR3 is TGTGCCAGCAGCTCGACTAGCGGGAGAGGCGCAGATACGCAGTATTTT. Its translation: CASSSTSGRGADTQYF. This chain connects TRBV7-8 to TRBJ2-3; 12 nucleotides match TRBD2. Trimming cost V 4 bases and J 4 bases; bases outside gene matches: 6. The CDR3 consists of 16 residues. Germline loops: CDR1 SGHVS, CDR2 FQNEAQ. Combining the CDR3 with reference TRBV7-8 and TRBJ2-3 gives the whole variable domain GAGVSQSPRYKVAKRGQDVALRCDPISGHVSLFWYQQALGQGPEFLTYFQNEAQLDKSGLPSDRFFAERPEGSVSTLKIQRTQQEDSAVYLCASSSTSGRGADTQYFGPGTRLTVL.

This clonotype was seen a handful of times. The chain uses TRBV9 and TRBJ2-3; TRBD1 matches 8 bases. The CDR3 extends over 16 amino acids. V lost 2 bases, J lost 1 base, and 6 bases stayed unmatched. The germline V gene encodes CDR1 SGDLS and CDR2 YYNGEE. The CDR3 reads CASSVTGGLRTDTQYF. The CDR3, as DNA: TGTGCCAGCAGCGTTACAGGGGGGCTTCGCACAGATACGCAGTATTTT.

This chain joins TRBV3-1 and TRBJ2-5, with D hard to call. Trimming cost V 0 bases and J 2 bases, with 10 bases left between them. Germline loops: CDR1 LGHDT, CDR2 YNNKEL (reference sequence). The CDR3 runs 15 residues. The CDR3 DNA reads TGTGCCAGCAGCCAAGAGTTGCTCACTCAAGAGACCCAGTACTTC. Its translation is CASSQELLTQETQYF.

The chain is built from TRBV5-1 and TRBJ2-3, with unresolved D. Trimming shortened V by 4 bases and J by 6 bases, and 18 bases separated the two germline ends. Germline V CDR1 and CDR2: SGHRS, YFSETQ. This CDR3 contains 15 residues. The CDR3 spells CASSPQARTVDTQYF. The CDR3 nucleotides read TGCGCCAGCAGCCCCCAAGCGCGGACCGTGGATACGCAGTATTTT.

This clonotype was recorded at least ten times. CDR3 in DNA: TGTGCCAGCAGGGGCTCTGGAAACACCATATATTTT. This encodes CASRGSGNTIYF. The rearrangement joins TRBV6-1 to TRBJ1-3; D unclear. Trimming took 6 bases from V and 0 from J, leaving 3 bases between them. The CDR3 runs 12 residues. Germline loops: CDR1 MNHNS, CDR2 SASEGT.

Many counts were recorded for this clonotype. The rearrangement joins TRBV20-1 to TRBJ1-1, with 9 bases fitting TRBD1. Germline-derived CDR1 and CDR2 are DFQATT and SNEGSKA (reference sequence). With V trimmed by 3 bases and J by 2 bases, 4 bases remained unmatched. The CDR3 loop spans 14 amino acids. CDR3 nucleotide sequence: TGCAGTGCTAGGGAGACAGGGGGAAACACTGAAGCTTTCTTT. It yields the protein CSARETGGNTEAFF.

This chain links TRBV27 with TRBJ1-3, with D possibly being TRBD1 (6 bases). The V gene lost 5 bases and the J gene lost 4 bases, with 21 bases spanning the gap. In germline, CDR1 is MNHEY, CDR2 SMNVEV (reference sequence). This CDR3 has 17 residues. The CDR3 region is CASSPLPPGATGNTIYF. For the CDR3, the DNA is TGTGCCAGCAGTCCCCTTCCCCCAGGGGCTACAGGAAACACCATATATTTT.

The chain joins TRBV30 to TRBJ2-3; D is uncertain. The CDR3 contains 12 residues. Trimming pared 1 base from V and 6 bases from J, leaving 8 bases between. Germline-derived CDR1 and CDR2 are GTSNPN and SVGIG (reference sequence). The DNA of the CDR3 is TGTGCCTGGAGTGAAAAAGGGGATACGCAGTATTTT. The encoded protein is CAWSEKGDTQYF.

This clonotype was seen more than once but under ten times. The chain combines TRBV2 with TRBJ2-5; weak D call: TRBD2 (5 bases). The CDR3 spans 13 residues. In germline, CDR1 is SNHLY, CDR2 FYNNEI. The ends were cut back, 4 bases at V and 5 bases at J, with 11 bases in the middle. The CDR3 spells CASSGESAETQYF. The CDR3 DNA reads TGTGCCAGCAGTGGGGAGTCCGCGGAGACCCAGTACTTC.

This clonotype was seen at least ten times. The chain links TRBV13 to TRBJ2-7; TRBD2 matches at 8 bases. CDR3 size: 14 residues. Germline assignment: CDR1 PRHDT and CDR2 FYEKMQ (reference sequence). The V and J ends lost 5 bases and 4 bases, in that order; junction bases with no gene match: 7. CDR3 residues: CASSKSGSLYEQYF. The CDR3 DNA reads TGTGCCAGCAGCAAGAGCGGGAGTCTGTACGAGCAGTACTTC.

The V call is TRBV4-1, the J call TRBJ1-5, with 7 bases aligning to TRBD1. J lost 3 bases, V lost 0 bases, and 11 bases had no gene match. The germline gives CDR1 MGHRA, CDR2 YSYEKL. The length of the CDR3 is 18 residues. The CDR3 nucleotides are TGCGCCAGCAGCCAAGACCCTTATGACAGGGCTACCAATCAGCCCCAGCATTTT. Protein sequence: CASSQDPYDRATNQPQHF.

This clonotype was counted a few times. The chain uses TRBV27 and TRBJ1-6; D might be TRBD1 (5 bases). Trimming pared 6 bases from V and 4 bases from J, leaving 16 bases between. This CDR3 is 16 amino acids long. Germline V gene data show CDR1 as MNHEY and CDR2 as SMNVEV (reference sequence). In DNA form, the CDR3 reads TGTGCCAGCAGGGATCCGGGGGGGAAATATAATTCACCCCTCCACTTT. Translated: CASRDPGGKYNSPLHF.

This clonotype was found many times. The chain has TRBV11-2 and TRBJ2-7; D is possibly TRBD1 (5 bases). Germline loops: CDR1 SGHAT, CDR2 FQNNGV. The CDR3 sequence is 14 residues long. The germline V and J ends were trimmed by 0 bases and 1 base, with 7 bases remaining between them. CDR3 amino acids: CASSLEPGSYEQYF. Here the CDR3 DNA reads TGTGCCAGCAGCTTAGAACCAGGGTCCTACGAGCAGTACTTC.

This clonotype came up a few times. The rearrangement links TRBV2 to TRBJ2-2, with unresolved D. V was clipped by 7 bases and J by 2 bases, with 11 bases between them. The CDR3 is 14 amino acids. Germline lookup yields CDR1 SNHLY and CDR2 FYNNEI. The CDR3 DNA sequence: TGTGCCAGCATAAGAGACCAAAACACCGGGGAGCTGTTTTTT. Amino acid sequence: CASIRDQNTGELFF.

This clonotype was observed a few times. This rearrangement joins TRBV18 to TRBJ2-5; either TRBD1 or TRBD2 may fit D (5 bases each). Trimming removed 5 bases from V and 2 bases from J, with 9 bases in between. CDR1 is KGHSH, CDR2 LQKENI, per germline. The CDR3 length is 13 residues. The CDR3 coding sequence is TGTGCCAGCTCATGGGACCATCAAGAGACCCAGTACTTC. The encoded protein is CASSWDHQETQYF. Full variable domain (outside the CDR3, taken from reference TRBV18 and TRBJ2-5): NAGVMQNPRHLVRRRGQEARLRCSPMKGHSHVYWYRQLPEEGLKFMVYLQKENIIDESGMPKERFSAEFPKEGPSILRIQQVVRGDSAAYFCASSWDHQETQYFGPGTRLLVL.

The genes are TRBV28 and TRBJ2-7; TRBD1 matches 9 bases. Unmatched junction bases numbered 8, after V lost 3 bases and J lost 8 bases. Germline V gene sequence: CDR1 MDHEN, CDR2 SYDVKM. The CDR3 loop spans 14 amino acids. As DNA, the CDR3 is TGTGCCAGCAGTTTGAAACCGGGACAGGGTAAGCAGTACTTC. Residues: CASSLKPGQGKQYF. Full variable domain (missing parts from reference TRBV28 and TRBJ2-7): DVKVTQSSRYLVKRTGEKVFLECVQDMDHENMFWYRQDPGLGLRLIYFSYDVKMKEKGDIPEGYSVSREKKERFSLILESASTNQTSMYLCASSLKPGQGKQYFGPGTRLTVT.

The chain carries TRBV18 and TRBJ2-7; TRBD1 agrees at 7 bases. Germline-derived CDR1 and CDR2 are KGHSH and LQKENI. V lost 3 bases and J lost 6; bases outside the gene matches: 5. This CDR3 is built from 13 residues. The DNA of the CDR3 is TGTGCCAGCTCACCGGGACAGCTATTCGAGCAGTACTTC. The encoded protein is CASSPGQLFEQYF.

At least ten counts were recorded for this clonotype. The V gene is TRBV20-1, the J gene TRBJ2-1; 7 bases fit TRBD2. The V and J ends lost 7 bases and 7 bases, in that order; junction bases with no gene match: 7. The V gene's germline CDR1 is DFQATT and CDR2 SNEGSKA (reference sequence). The CDR3 is 12 amino acids. The CDR3 coding sequence is TGCAGTGGCAAGCGGGGCGCTAATGAGCAGTTCTTC. It codes for CSGKRGANEQFF.

This sequence joins TRBV28 and TRBJ2-2; a possible D gene is TRBD2 (6 bases). V was shortened by 3 bases and J by 5 bases, with 13 bases between the two germline ends. The CDR3 is 15 amino acids. In germline, CDR1 is MDHEN, CDR2 SYDVKM. In nucleotides, the CDR3 is TGTGCCAGCAGTTTCATCGGGAGAGGGACCGGGGAGCTGTTTTTT. This codes for CASSFIGRGTGELFF.

This clonotype was picked up many times. This chain connects TRBV7-9 to TRBJ2-7, with D perhaps matching TRBD2 (5 bases). The CDR3 is 14 amino acids. The V and J ends lost 5 bases and 6 bases respectively, with 17 bases between them. In germline, CDR1 is SEHNR, CDR2 FQNEAQ (reference sequence). The CDR3 loop reads CASSPYPGVSEQYF. The CDR3 region has the DNA TGTGCCAGCAGCCCCTACCCCGGGGTAAGCGAGCAGTACTTC.

The gene calls are TRBV6-2 or TRBV6-3 and TRBJ1-5, with a possible D match to TRBD1 (5 bases). This CDR3 has 15 residues. Trimming pared 5 bases from V and 0 bases from J, leaving 11 bases between. In germline, CDR1 is MNHEY, CDR2 SVGEGT. The CDR3 bases are TGTGCCAGCAGTCCACAGGACCTTAGCAATCAGCCCCAGCATTTT. Residues: CASSPQDLSNQPQHF.